This T cell receptor (beta chain) was documented in a study of cytomegalovirus exposure and HLA in healthy donors. Notes on the study in general: Cytomegalovirus status, reportedly, was diagnosed with high specificity and sensitivity by the classifier. The later analysis indicated that the majority of CMV-associated TCR beta chains appeared HLA-restricted. A missense DCLRE1C variant was associated with V- and J-gene trimming of TCR beta chains in a later analysis, and an independent cohort replicated the association.

Primers for the PCR totalled 60 Vbeta and 13 Jbeta. Libraries were prepared by immunoSEQ multiplex PCR; TCRdb keeps only in-frame clonotypes and omits some of them. The sample consists of 60,000 or so clones, around 85% of them appearing once. This clone was observed once. The antigen remains unidentified. The clonotype comes from a man aged 35 to 55 in good health and CMV-seronegative. The specimen was PBMCs.

The CDR3 is CASSVLQGAEGDTDTQYF. In DNA form, the CDR3 reads TGTGCCAGCAGCGTCTTACAGGGGGCAGAGGGGGACACAGATACGCAGTATTTT. The J gene is TRBJ2-3, the V gene TRBV9, with 9 positions matching TRBD1. Looked up from germline, CDR1 is SGDLS and CDR2 is YYNGEE. The CDR3 is made up of 18 amino acids. With 2 bases clipped from V and 2 bases from J, the junction kept 12 bases outside the gene matches.